This T cell receptor beta chain was identified in a study of blood T cell repertoires in COVID-19. Using immunoSEQ multiplex PCR, the repertoire was profiled, and TCRdb retains in-frame clones only, with some absent. Among over 250,000 clones, around 90% were seen once, and the ten largest hold over 5.5%. The sequenced material came from peripheral blood. This clonotype was sampled from a woman aged 50 to 65 with COVID-19, enrolled during active disease.

In DNA form, the CDR3 reads TGTGCCAGTCACCATCCGGGGGTACTGAACACTGAAGCTTTCTTT. It codes for CASHHPGVLNTEAFF. The genes are TRBV5-5 and TRBJ1-1; D might be TRBD1 (5 bases). Germline CDR1 and CDR2: SGHKS and YYEKEE (reference sequence). V was cut by 8 bases and J by 0 bases, with 17 bases left in between. There are 15 residues in the CDR3.